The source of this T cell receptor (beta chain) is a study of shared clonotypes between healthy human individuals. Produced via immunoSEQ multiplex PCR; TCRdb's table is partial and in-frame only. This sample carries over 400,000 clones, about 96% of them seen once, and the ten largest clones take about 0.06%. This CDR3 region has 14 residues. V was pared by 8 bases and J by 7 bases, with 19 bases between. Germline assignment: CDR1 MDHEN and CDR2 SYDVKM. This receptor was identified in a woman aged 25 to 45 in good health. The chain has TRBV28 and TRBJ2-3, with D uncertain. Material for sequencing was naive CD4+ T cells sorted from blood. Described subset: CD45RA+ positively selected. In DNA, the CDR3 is TGTGCCAGCCGCTCTCCGGACCCCATTAATACGCAGTATTTT. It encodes CASRSPDPINTQYF.